The rows below give T cell receptor beta chains drawn from one sample of a study of shared clonotypes between healthy human individuals. Assay: immunoSEQ multiplex PCR; the TCRdb copy retains only in-frame clones and omits some. In the table there are about 1 million clones, approximately 80% of which are singletons. The sequencing sample was made of memory CD4+ T cells from PBMCs. Every receptor here comes from a man in his late teens or twenties in good health. Some clones in this sample may be carry-over from other donors' samples. CDR3s include the opening cysteine and the closing phenylalanine or tryptophan. Fields, in order: CDR3 DNA, CDR3 protein, J gene, clone size, D gene, V gene. A D gene is named only where the DNA matches it firmly. Clone size appears in some rows only: once, few, many, or a class for an expanded clone.

DNA: TGCGCCACCCTAATATCCGGGACAGGGGGCTCCAACACTGAAGCTTTCTTT
CDR3: CATLISGTGGSNTEAFF
J: TRBJ1-1
size: .
D: TRBD1
V: TRBV10-1

DNA: TGTGCCATCAGTGTTGGGCAGGATCAGCCCCAGCATTTT
CDR3: CAISVGQDQPQHF
J: TRBJ1-5
size: .
D: .
V: TRBV10-3

DNA: TGTGCCAGCAGCAAAGGACAGGGACGGAGCGGGGAGCTGTTTTTT
CDR3: CASSKGQGRSGELFF
J: TRBJ2-2
size: .
D: TRBD1
V: TRBV6-1

DNA: TGCGCCAGCAGCGCATCTCCGACAGGCGGGAACTATGGCTACACCTTC
CDR3: CASSASPTGGNYGYTF
J: TRBJ1-2
size: .
D: .
V: TRBV5-1

DNA: TGCGCCAGCAGCACCCCCGGGACTAGCACAGATACGCAGTATTTT
CDR3: CASSTPGTSTDTQYF
J: TRBJ2-3
size: .
D: .
V: TRBV5-1

DNA: TGTGCCAGCAGTTATGGAGGGTTGCCCTATGGCTACACCTTC
CDR3: CASSYGGLPYGYTF
J: TRBJ1-2
size: .
D: .
V: TRBV27

DNA: TGTGCCAGCAGCGTAGCCACTAGGGATACGCAGTATTTT
CDR3: CASSVATRDTQYF
J: TRBJ2-3
size: many
D: .
V: TRBV9

DNA: TGCGCCAGCAGCCCCTCGGGACTCGCCGCCTACGAGCAGTACTTC
CDR3: CASSPSGLAAYEQYF
J: TRBJ2-7
size: .
D: .
V: TRBV4-1

DNA: TGTGCCAGCAGCTTAAGGAGCCAAGAGACCCAGTACTTC
CDR3: CASSLRSQETQYF
J: TRBJ2-5
size: .
D: .
V: TRBV7-9

DNA: TGCGCCAGCAGCATTCCCCGGGCCTCCTTCGTCGACAATGAGCAGTTCTTC
CDR3: CASSIPRASFVDNEQFF
J: TRBJ2-1
size: .
D: .
V: TRBV5-1

DNA: TGTGCCAGCAGTACAGGTCGGCAGCCCCAGCATTTT
CDR3: CASSTGRQPQHF
J: TRBJ1-5
size: .
D: .
V: TRBV6-1

DNA: TGTGCCAGCAGTTTTGCGGGGGGCGGAAAAGAGACCCAGTACTTC
CDR3: CASSFAGGGKETQYF
J: TRBJ2-5
size: .
D: TRBD2
V: TRBV28

DNA: TGCGCCAGCAGTCACCCGACAGGCGGGGGGACGACTGAAGCTTTCTTT
CDR3: CASSHPTGGGTTEAFF
J: TRBJ1-1
size: .
D: .
V: TRBV23-1

DNA: TGTGCCAGCTCACCAGGGGAGTATGGCTACACCTTC
CDR3: CASSPGEYGYTF
J: TRBJ1-2
size: few
D: .
V: TRBV18

DNA: TGCGCCAGCAGCTTTCTGTCAATGGGGAACACTGAAGCTTTCTTT
CDR3: CASSFLSMGNTEAFF
J: TRBJ1-1
size: .
D: .
V: TRBV5-1

DNA: TGTGCCAGCAGCTTCCCCCGGGACAGATCCAAAAACATTCAGTACTTC
CDR3: CASSFPRDRSKNIQYF
J: TRBJ2-4
size: once
D: TRBD1
V: TRBV7-8

DNA: TGTGCCAGCAGCCCAAGGGAGATCAATAGTGAGCAGTTCTTC
CDR3: CASSPREINSEQFF
J: TRBJ2-1
size: few
D: .
V: TRBV11-2

DNA: TGTGCCAGCAGCCCCGGACAGGGTGTAGGTGGAAACACCATATATTTT
CDR3: CASSPGQGVGGNTIYF
J: TRBJ1-3
size: .
D: TRBD1
V: TRBV27

DNA: TGTGCCAGTAGTTGGGACACCCTTAACTATGGCTACACCTTC
CDR3: CASSWDTLNYGYTF
J: TRBJ1-2
size: .
D: .
V: TRBV19

DNA: TGTGCCAGCGAAGGAACTAGCGGGAGTTCCTACGAGCAGTACTTC
CDR3: CASEGTSGSSYEQYF
J: TRBJ2-7
size: few
D: TRBD2
V: TRBV6-1

DNA: TGTGCCAGCAGCCAGGAAATCAGGACCCTAGCGGGAATAACCCAGTACTTC
CDR3: CASSQEIRTLAGITQYF
J: TRBJ2-5
size: .
D: TRBD2
V: TRBV7-8

DNA: TGCGCCAGCAGCCTGGAGGGGGGTCGCAATCAGCCCCAGCATTTT
CDR3: CASSLEGGRNQPQHF
J: TRBJ1-5
size: .
D: .
V: TRBV5-1

DNA: TGTGCCAGCTCACTGTCGCTAGGGCAAGAGACCCAGTACTTC
CDR3: CASSLSLGQETQYF
J: TRBJ2-5
size: .
D: .
V: TRBV18

DNA: TGTGCCAGCAGTTACAAGGCAGGGATATCCACTGAAGCTTTCTTT
CDR3: CASSYKAGISTEAFF
J: TRBJ1-1
size: once
D: .
V: TRBV6-5

DNA: TGCGCCAGCAGCGGGCCGGGACCTAATGAAAAACTGTTTTTT
CDR3: CASSGPGPNEKLFF
J: TRBJ1-4
size: few
D: .
V: TRBV5-1

DNA: TGTGCCAGTTCACCTCTAGGGGGCCTCGATCAGCCCCAGCATTTT
CDR3: CASSPLGGLDQPQHF
J: TRBJ1-5
size: .
D: TRBD1
V: TRBV19

DNA: TGTGCTAGTGGCCGGGAGGAGACCGGGGAGCTGTTTTTT
CDR3: CASGREETGELFF
J: TRBJ2-2
size: .
D: TRBD2
V: TRBV12-5

DNA: TGTGCCAGCAGCGGGGCCACTAGCGGGATGCAGTTCTTC
CDR3: CASSGATSGMQFF
J: TRBJ2-1
size: .
D: TRBD2
V: TRBV5-4

DNA: TGTGCCAGCAGCCCCGCGACACCCTCGGGGGAGACCCAGTACTTC
CDR3: CASSPATPSGETQYF
J: TRBJ2-5
size: .
D: .
V: TRBV9

DNA: TGTGCCTGGAGTGTAAACCCATTTCGAGCTCGTAACACTGAAGCTTTCTTT
CDR3: CAWSVNPFRARNTEAFF
J: TRBJ1-1
size: .
D: .
V: TRBV30

DNA: TGTGCCAGCAGCACCCTGCGCTACGAGCAGTACTTC
CDR3: CASSTLRYEQYF
J: TRBJ2-7
size: .
D: .
V: TRBV2